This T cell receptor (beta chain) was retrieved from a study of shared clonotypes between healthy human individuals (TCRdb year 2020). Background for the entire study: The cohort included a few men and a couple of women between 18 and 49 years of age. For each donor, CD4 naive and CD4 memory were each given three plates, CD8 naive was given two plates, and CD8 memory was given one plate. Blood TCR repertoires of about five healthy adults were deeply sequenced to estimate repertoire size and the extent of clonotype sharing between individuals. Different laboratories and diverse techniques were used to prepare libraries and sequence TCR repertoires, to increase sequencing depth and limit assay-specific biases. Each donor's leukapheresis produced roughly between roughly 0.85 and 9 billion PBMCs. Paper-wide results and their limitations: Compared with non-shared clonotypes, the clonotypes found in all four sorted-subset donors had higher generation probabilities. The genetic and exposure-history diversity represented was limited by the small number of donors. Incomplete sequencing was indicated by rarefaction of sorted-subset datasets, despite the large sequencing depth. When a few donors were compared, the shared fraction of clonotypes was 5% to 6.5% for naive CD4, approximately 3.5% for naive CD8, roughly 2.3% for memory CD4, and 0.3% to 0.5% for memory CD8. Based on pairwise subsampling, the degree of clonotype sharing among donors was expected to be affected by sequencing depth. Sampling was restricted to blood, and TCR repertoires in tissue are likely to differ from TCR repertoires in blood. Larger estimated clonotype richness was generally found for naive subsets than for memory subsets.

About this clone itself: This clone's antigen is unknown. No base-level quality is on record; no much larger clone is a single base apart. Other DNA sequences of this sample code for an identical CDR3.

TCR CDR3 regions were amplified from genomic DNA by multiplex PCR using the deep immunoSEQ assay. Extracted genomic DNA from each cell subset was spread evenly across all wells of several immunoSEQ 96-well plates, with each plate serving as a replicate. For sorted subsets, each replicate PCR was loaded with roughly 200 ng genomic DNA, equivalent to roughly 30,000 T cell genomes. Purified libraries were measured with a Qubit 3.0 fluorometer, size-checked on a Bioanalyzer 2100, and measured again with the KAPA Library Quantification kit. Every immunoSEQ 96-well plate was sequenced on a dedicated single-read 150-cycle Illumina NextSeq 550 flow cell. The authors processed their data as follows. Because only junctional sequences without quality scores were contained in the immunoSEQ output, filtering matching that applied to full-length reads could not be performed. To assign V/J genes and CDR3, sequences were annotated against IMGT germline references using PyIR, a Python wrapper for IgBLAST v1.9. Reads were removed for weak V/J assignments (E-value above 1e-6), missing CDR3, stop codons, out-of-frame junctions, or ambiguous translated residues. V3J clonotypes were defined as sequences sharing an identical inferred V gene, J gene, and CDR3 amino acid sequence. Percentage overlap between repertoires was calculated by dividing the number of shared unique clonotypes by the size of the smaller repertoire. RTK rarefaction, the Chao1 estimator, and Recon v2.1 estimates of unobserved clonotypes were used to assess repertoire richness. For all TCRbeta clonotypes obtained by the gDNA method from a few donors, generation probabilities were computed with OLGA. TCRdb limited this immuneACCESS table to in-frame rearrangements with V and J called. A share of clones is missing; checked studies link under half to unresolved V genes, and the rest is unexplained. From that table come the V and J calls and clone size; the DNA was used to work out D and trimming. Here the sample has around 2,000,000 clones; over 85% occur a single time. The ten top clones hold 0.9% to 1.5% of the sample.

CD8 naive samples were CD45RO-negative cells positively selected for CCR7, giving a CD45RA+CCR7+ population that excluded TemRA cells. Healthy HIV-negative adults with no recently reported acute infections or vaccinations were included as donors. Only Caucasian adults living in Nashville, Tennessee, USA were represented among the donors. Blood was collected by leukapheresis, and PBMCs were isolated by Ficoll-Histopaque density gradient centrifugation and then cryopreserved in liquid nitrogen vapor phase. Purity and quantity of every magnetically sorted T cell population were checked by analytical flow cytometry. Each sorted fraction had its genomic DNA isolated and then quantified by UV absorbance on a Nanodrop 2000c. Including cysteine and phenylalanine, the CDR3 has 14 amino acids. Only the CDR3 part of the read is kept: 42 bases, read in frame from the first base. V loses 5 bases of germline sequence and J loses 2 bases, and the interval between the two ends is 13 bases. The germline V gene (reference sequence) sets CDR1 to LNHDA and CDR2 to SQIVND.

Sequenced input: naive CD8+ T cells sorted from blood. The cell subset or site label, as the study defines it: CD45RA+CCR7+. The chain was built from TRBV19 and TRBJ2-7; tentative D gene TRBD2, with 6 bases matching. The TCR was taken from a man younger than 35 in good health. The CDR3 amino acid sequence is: CASSPASGAYEQYF. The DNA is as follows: TGTGCCAGTAGTCCCGCCTCGGGGGCCTACGAGCAGTACTTC.